Presented here are 26 T cell receptor beta chains from one specimen sequenced in a study of blood T cell repertoires in COVID-19 (TCRdb year 2020). Library preparation employed the immunoSEQ multiplex PCR assay. TCRdb carries this immuneACCESS record with in-frame sequences only. Its versions omit some clonotypes, under half of them owing to an unresolved V gene in the studies checked, with the rest unexplained. This sample is represented by over 150,000 clones; 70% to 85% of them were singletons. The ten biggest clones cover 6% to 8.5% of the sample. Sequencing was carried out using peripheral blood. These receptors came from a human donor in a cohort sampled during active COVID-19.

The gene calls are TRBV29-1 and TRBJ1-2; D is possibly TRBD1 (5 bases). CDR1 is SQVTM and CDR2 is ANQGSEA in the germline V gene. The V end was cut by 5 bases, the J end by 7 bases, with 11 bases between. This CDR3 has 11 amino acids. As DNA, the CDR3 is TGCAGCGTTAAATCAGGGCGTGGCTACACCTTC. It encodes CSVKSGRGYTF.

The CDR3 DNA sequence: TGTGCCACCTTGACAGGAGCTCCCTACGAGCAGTACTTC. The encoded protein is CATLTGAPYEQYF. This chain connects TRBV2 to TRBJ2-7; D is possibly TRBD1 (6 bases). Germline V gene data show CDR1 as SNHLY and CDR2 as FYNNEI. The CDR3 totals 13 residues. V lost 10 bases to trimming and J lost 2 bases, with 15 bases between them.

The table lists this clone with a count of one. The V call is TRBV19, the J call TRBJ1-1; no clear D. V dropped 1 base and J dropped 5 bases, with 11 bases sitting between them. The CDR3 loop spans 14 amino acids. Germline CDR1 and CDR2: LNHDA and SQIVND (reference sequence). The DNA of the CDR3 is TGTGCCAGTAGTATAGCCGAGGGTTGGACTGAAGCTTTCTTT. Encoded protein: CASSIAEGWTEAFF.

J is TRBJ2-5 and V is TRBV19; 8 bases map to TRBD1. The J segment lost 3 bases and the V segment lost 4 bases, leaving 4 bases of the junction unmatched. CDR1 LNHDA and CDR2 SQIVND come from the germline V gene (reference sequence). The CDR3 runs 14 residues. Written as DNA, the CDR3 is TGTGCCAGTAGTACCCGACAGGGGAAAGAGACCCAGTACTTC. Translating it yields CASSTRQGKETQYF.

The chain links TRBV7-8 to TRBJ2-1, with 8 bases lining up with TRBD2. V shed 0 bases and J 7 bases; nucleotides not matched to a gene: 5. CDR1 is SGHVS and CDR2 is FQNEAQ in the germline V gene. The CDR3 totals 15 residues. The CDR3, as DNA: TGTGCCAGCAGCTTAGCTGTAACGGGGGGGAATGAGCAGTTCTTC. This translates into CASSLAVTGGNEQFF.

J is TRBJ2-7 and V is TRBV19; a possible D gene is TRBD2 (5 bases). Trimming left V 8 bases short and J 2 bases short, with 22 bases between. This CDR3 contains 16 residues. CDR1 LNHDA and CDR2 SQIVND come from the germline V gene (reference sequence). The CDR3 DNA reads as TGTGCCAGTGGCCGGAGGTCTGGGCCGGAAGCCTACGAGCAGTACTTC. Amino acids: CASGRRSGPEAYEQYF.

The chain employs TRBV10-3 and TRBJ1-2; a weak D match, TRBD1 (6 bases). There are 15 residues in the CDR3. V was clipped by 2 bases and J by 1 base, with 11 bases between them. CDR1 is ENHRY, CDR2 SYGVKD, per germline. Here the CDR3 reads CAISEGGLRNYGYTF. Here the CDR3 DNA reads TGTGCCATCAGTGAGGGGGGCCTACGTAACTATGGCTACACCTTC.

In regard to this clone: At one of its ends the junction is not consistent with the germline gene, which may arise from a read error. V is TRBV2 and J is TRBJ1-2; the match to TRBD1 covers 7 bases. Per germline, CDR1 SNHLY and CDR2 FYNNEI. This CDR3 has 16 amino acids. CDR3 in DNA: TGTGCCAGCAGCGAAGACAGGGCGACTCCTAACTATGGCTACACCTTC. Encoded protein: CASSEDRATPNYGYTF.

V gene TRBV11-2 combines with J gene TRBJ1-4; 9 bases line up with TRBD1. With 3 bases clipped from V and 5 bases from J, the junction kept 7 bases outside the gene matches. Germline lookup yields CDR1 SGHAT and CDR2 FQNNGV. The CDR3 extends over 16 amino acids. The DNA for the CDR3 is TGTGCCAGCAGCTTGAGTCGTGGGACAGGGAATGAAAAACTGTTTTTT. This encodes CASSLSRGTGNEKLFF.

CDR3 in amino acids: CASSMDSLDSPLHF. CDR3 DNA: TGTGCCAGCAGCATGGACAGCTTAGATTCACCCCTCCACTTT. This chain joins TRBV5-4 and TRBJ1-6; possible D gene TRBD1, 6 bases. The CDR3 has 14 amino acids. The germline gives CDR1 SGHNT, CDR2 YYREEE (reference sequence). V was cut by 4 bases and J by 8 bases, with 13 bases left in between. The full variable domain, in which reference TRBV5-4 and TRBJ1-6 provide the parts outside the CDR3, is ETGVTQSPTHLIKTRGQQVTLRCSSQSGHNTVSWYQQALGQGPQFIFQYYREEENGRGNFPPRFSGLQFPNYSSELNVNALELDDSALYLCASSMDSLDSPLHFGNGTRLTVT.

This clone appeared once. The V and J genes are TRBV10-3 and TRBJ2-5; D is possibly TRBD2 (6 bases). The CDR3 contains 15 residues. The germline CDR1 and CDR2 sequences are ENHRY and SYGVKD. V was cut by 0 bases and J by 2 bases, with 10 bases left in between. For the CDR3, the DNA is TGTGCCATCAGTGAGTCTGGCGGGGCACAAGAGACCCAGTACTTC. Amino acid sequence: CAISESGGAQETQYF.

The sample holds one count of this clone. The chain has TRBV10-2 and TRBJ2-1, with D maybe TRBD2 (6 bases). The CDR3 contains 13 residues. CDR1 and CDR2 from the germline V gene are WSHSY and SAAADI. V lost 6 bases, J lost 8 bases, and 14 bases lay in between. CDR3 nucleotides: TGCGCCAGCAGAACGGGGGAAATGGATGAGCAGTTCTTC. Protein sequence: CASRTGEMDEQFF.

This clone occurred a few times. CDR3 residues: CASSIRSGASNQPQHF. The CDR3 nucleotides are TGTGCCAGTAGTATACGGTCAGGGGCTAGCAATCAGCCCCAGCATTTT. The J gene is TRBJ1-5, the V gene TRBV19; TRBD1 might be the D (6 bases). Trimming removed 2 bases at V and 0 bases at J, with 11 bases between. CDR3 length: 16 amino acids. Germline loops: CDR1 LNHDA, CDR2 SQIVND (reference sequence).

J is TRBJ1-6 and V is TRBV30; D is possibly TRBD1 (6 bases). The germline V gene encodes CDR1 GTSNPN and CDR2 SVGIG (reference sequence). The length of the CDR3 is 17 residues. V was clipped by 3 bases and J by 0 bases, with 15 bases between them. DNA for the CDR3: TGTGCCTGGAGGACAGGAACAGATTTCTCCTATAATTCACCCCTCCACTTT. This translates into CAWRTGTDFSYNSPLHF.

This sequence joins TRBV7-9 and TRBJ2-7; no clear D. Trimming removed 5 bases at V and 3 bases at J, with 14 bases between. This CDR3 has 14 amino acids. Germline V gene lookup returns CDR1 SEHNR and CDR2 FQNEAQ (reference sequence). The CDR3 loop reads CASSENRESYEQYF. CDR3 in DNA: TGTGCCAGCAGCGAGAACAGAGAGAGCTACGAGCAGTACTTC.

The chain joins TRBV7-3 to TRBJ2-7; a possible D gene is TRBD1 (6 bases). The V and J ends lost 0 bases and 5 bases respectively, with 14 bases between them. The CDR3 sequence is 15 residues long. The germline CDR1 and CDR2 sequences are SGHTA and FQGTGA. DNA of the CDR3: TGTGCCAGCAGCTTAACAGGGGGAAGGGGCGACGAGCAGTACTTC. It is translated as CASSLTGGRGDEQYF.

This chain uses TRBV5-4 with TRBJ2-2; D might be TRBD1 (5 bases). V lost 4 bases and J lost 6, with 13 bases in between. Per germline, CDR1 SGHNT and CDR2 YYREEE (reference sequence). The CDR3 sequence is 14 residues long. The CDR3 loop is CASSPMDTSGELFF. CDR3 DNA: TGTGCCAGCAGCCCCATGGACACCTCCGGGGAGCTGTTTTTT.

The chain has TRBV10-3 and TRBJ2-1, with 8 nucleotides matching TRBD2. Germline V gene data show CDR1 as ENHRY and CDR2 as SYGVKD. This CDR3 has 16 residues. Germline trimming cut 6 bases from V and 4 bases from J; bases unmatched to any gene: 11. For the CDR3, the DNA is TGTGCCATCAGGGAACGAAGCGGGGGCGATTACAATGAGCAGTTCTTC. This sequence encodes CAIRERSGGDYNEQFF.

This chain uses TRBV2 with TRBJ2-3; 7 nucleotides match TRBD2. The CDR3 spans 14 residues. After removal of 3 bases from V and 1 base from J, the junction contained 1 base not matched to a gene. CDR1 SNHLY and CDR2 FYNNEI come from the germline V gene. In nucleotides, the CDR3 is TGTGCCAGCAGTGAGAGCGGGGGCACAGATACGCAGTATTTT. This translates into CASSESGGTDTQYF. The complete variable domain, with remaining parts taken from reference TRBV2 and TRBJ2-3, reads EPEVTQTPSHQVTQMGQEVILRCVPISNHLYFYWYRQILGQKVEFLVSFYNNEISEKSEIFDDQFSVERPDGSNFTLKIRSTKLEDSAMYFCASSESGGTDTQYFGPGTRLTVL.

CDR3 nucleotide sequence: TGTGCCAGCAGCTTAGGCCGCGGGGTCCAGCCCCAGCATTTT. Residues: CASSLGRGVQPQHF. The rearrangement joins TRBV13 to TRBJ1-5; D is undetermined. The CDR3 loop spans 14 amino acids. Per the germline V gene, CDR1 is PRHDT and CDR2 is FYEKMQ (reference sequence). Trimming cost V 0 bases and J 7 bases, with 10 bases left between them.

The CDR3 loop is CASSLTGSNSPLHF. The DNA of the CDR3 is TGTGCCAGCAGCTTAACAGGGTCTAATTCACCCCTCCACTTT. V is TRBV11-2 and J is TRBJ1-6, with a weak D call TRBD1 (6 bases). The CDR3 spans 14 residues. The germline V gene encodes CDR1 SGHAT and CDR2 FQNNGV. The V end was cut by 2 bases, the J end by 6 bases, with 8 bases between.

This rearrangement joins TRBV19 to TRBJ1-6, with 7 bases identical to TRBD1. Germline V gives CDR1 LNHDA, CDR2 SQIVND (reference sequence). Trimming cost V 3 bases and J 7 bases; bases outside gene matches: 3. The CDR3 contains 14 residues. The CDR3 protein is CASSIQGGNSPLHF. The CDR3 DNA is TGTGCCAGTAGTATCCAGGGGGGAAATTCACCCCTCCACTTT.

The J gene is TRBJ2-7, the V gene TRBV15, with TRBD1 as a possible D gene (5 bases). The length of the CDR3 is 11 residues. Trimming took 9 bases from V and 6 from J, leaving 12 bases between them. Germline CDR1 reads LNHNV; CDR2 reads YYDKDF (reference sequence). The CDR3 DNA is TGTGCCACGCACCAGGGTACCGAGCAGTACTTC. It codes for CATHQGTEQYF.

V is TRBV9 and J is TRBJ2-3; 10 nucleotides line up with TRBD2. The trim removed 3 bases at V and 1 base at J, leaving 5 bases unmatched. The CDR3 length is 16 residues. CDR1 SGDLS and CDR2 YYNGEE come from the germline V gene. The CDR3 DNA reads as TGTGCCAGCAGCGACCCGAGCGGGGGGGGCACAGATACGCAGTATTTT. It yields the protein CASSDPSGGGTDTQYF.

The gene calls are TRBV11-2 and TRBJ2-7; D is ambiguous. The CDR3 spans 13 residues. V dropped 0 bases and J dropped 3 bases, with 6 bases sitting between them. Germline V gene lookup returns CDR1 SGHAT and CDR2 FQNNGV. The DNA of the CDR3 is TGTGCCAGCAGCTTAGAAATTAACTACGAGCAGTACTTC. It encodes CASSLEINYEQYF.

This sequence joins TRBV11-2 and TRBJ2-2; TRBD2 aligns across 11 bases. With 5 bases clipped from V and 3 bases from J, the junction kept 8 bases outside the gene matches. Germline values: CDR1 SGHAT, CDR2 FQNNGV. This CDR3 comprises 17 residues. The CDR3: CASSKASGGTHTGELFF. CDR3 bases: TGTGCCAGCAGCAAGGCTAGCGGGGGGACCCACACCGGGGAGCTGTTTTTT.